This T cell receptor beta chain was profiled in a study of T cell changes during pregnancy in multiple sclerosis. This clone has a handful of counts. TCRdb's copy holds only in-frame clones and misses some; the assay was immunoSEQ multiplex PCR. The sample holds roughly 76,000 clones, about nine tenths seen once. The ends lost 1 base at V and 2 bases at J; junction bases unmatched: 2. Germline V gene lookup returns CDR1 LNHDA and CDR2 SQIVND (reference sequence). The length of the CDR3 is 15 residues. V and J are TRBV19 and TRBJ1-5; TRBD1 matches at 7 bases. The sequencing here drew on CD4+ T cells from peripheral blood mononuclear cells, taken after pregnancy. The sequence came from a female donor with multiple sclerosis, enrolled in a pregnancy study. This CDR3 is CASSIGQGGNQPQHF. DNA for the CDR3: TGTGCCAGTAGTATAGGACAGGGTGGCAATCAGCCCCAGCATTTT.